This T cell receptor beta chain comes out of a study of cytomegalovirus exposure and HLA in healthy donors. Germline CDR1 SQVTM, CDR2 ANQGSEA. This CDR3 contains 13 residues. The V segment lost 2 bases and the J segment 5 bases; nucleotides outside the gene matches: 4. PCR used 60 Vbeta primers and 13 Jbeta primers. In the original processing: Unique TCR beta chains numbered about 79 million in a later analysis, with around 11 million shared. Here immunoSEQ multiplex PCR was the method, and the copy in TCRdb shows in-frame clones only, minus some. V and J calls and clone size follow that table, whereas D and trimming were derived from the DNA. The data show 160,000 or so clones, roughly 80% seen once.

The source material was PBMCs. This chain links TRBV29-1 with TRBJ1-2, with TRBD1 identical over 8 bases. The source of this sequence is a male donor in good health and CMV-seronegative. CDR3 nucleotide sequence: TGCAGCGTTGAACAGGGGGCGGAATATGGCTACACCTTC. Residues: CSVEQGAEYGYTF.